This T cell receptor (beta chain) appears in the sequencing data of a study of tumor-infiltrating lymphocytes in primary liver carcinoma. For the study at large: Primary liver carcinomas in the patients were surgically resected. Study observations and caveats: Tumor region pairs showed greater overlap than either tumor-adjacent or tumor-blood pairs did.

Regarding this clonotype: Antigen specificity is unknown. No conserved phenylalanine or tryptophan is present at the end of the CDR3, so a read error is the likely explanation.

The length of the CDR3 is 17 residues. CDR1 is LGHNA, CDR2 YSLEER, per germline. Total RNA (approximately 450 ng) served as template for TCR beta cDNA synthesis primed by a constant-region primer. Slightly modified ARM-PCR, run as three nested multiplex PCR rounds, produced the TCR beta libraries. TRBV1-TRBV30 forward and Cbeta reverse primers drove the first two roughly 10-cycle rounds. TCRdb redid the calling of the multiplex PCR reads with MiXCR, one entry per CDR3 protein. The top ten clones hold over 15% of a sample with fewer than 400,000 distinct CDR3 sequences, about 50% of them seen once. Out of unsorted whole blood came the blood RNA, and germline DNA was extracted as well.

The sequencing input was peripheral blood. The gene calls are TRBV4-3 and TRBJ2-2; 8 bases fit TRBD1. The receptor was isolated from a woman in her twenties or thirties with primary liver carcinoma and hepatitis B virus infection. The CDR3 nucleotides read TGCGCCAGCAGCCAACCTTCGGACAGGGTGGACACAGGGGAGCTGTTTTCT. This encodes CASSQPSDRVDTGELFS.